These 21 T cell receptor beta chains originate from one sample sequenced in a study of radiation and T cells in renal cell carcinoma. The table came from immunoSEQ multiplex PCR; TCRdb's copy has only in-frame clones and leaves some out. The data hold over 10,000 clones, with roughly 65% observed a single time. As to treatment: treatment-naive control, cytoreductive nephrectomy. The sample here was tumor tissue, taken from a patient whose treatment was nephrectomy without radiotherapy. The source is a woman older than 75 with renal cell carcinoma.

The CDR3 coding sequence is TGCGCCAGCAGCTTGGGTTTGGGACTAGCACAAGAGACCCAGTACTTC. It is translated as CASSLGLGLAQETQYF. The chain has TRBV5-1 and TRBJ2-5; TRBD2 matches at 9 bases. This CDR3 contains 16 residues. From germline, CDR1 is SGHRS and CDR2 YFSETQ. Trimming removed 0 bases from V and 2 bases from J; junction bases left unmatched: 5.

This chain uses TRBV11-2 with TRBJ1-1; TRBD1 matches 7 bases. The CDR3 is 15 residues long. Germline trimming cut 6 bases from V and 1 base from J; bases unmatched to any gene: 8. Germline values: CDR1 SGHAT, CDR2 FQNNGV. This chain's CDR3 is CASSPGGTANTEAFF. The CDR3, as DNA: TGTGCCAGCAGTCCTGGGGGGACAGCGAACACTGAAGCTTTCTTT.

The rearrangement uses TRBV2 and TRBJ2-7, with D possibly being TRBD1 (5 bases). Looked up from germline, CDR1 is SNHLY and CDR2 is FYNNEI. The CDR3 runs 12 residues. Trimming took 3 bases from V and 9 from J, leaving 12 bases between them. The CDR3 coding sequence is TGTGCCAGCAGTGATGGGGCGGAGAGGCAGTACGTC. Amino acids: CASSDGAERQYV.

The chain has TRBV10-3 and TRBJ1-2; 10 bases align to TRBD1. After removal of 3 bases from V and 8 bases from J, the junction contained 12 bases not matched to a gene. Germline CDR1 is ENHRY and CDR2 is SYGVKD. The CDR3 extends over 16 amino acids. CDR3: CAISDLSTGGAGGYTF. CDR3 bases: TGTGCCATCAGTGACCTTTCGACAGGGGGCGCGGGGGGCTACACCTTC.

This chain links TRBV2 with TRBJ2-3, with D unresolved. The CDR3 extends over 11 amino acids. Trimming pared 1 base from V and 5 bases from J, leaving 1 base between. Germline V gene data show CDR1 as SNHLY and CDR2 as FYNNEI. Here the CDR3 reads CASSEVDTQYF. The DNA for the CDR3 is TGTGCCAGCAGTGAAGTAGATACGCAGTATTTT. Using reference TRBV2 and TRBJ2-3 for the parts outside the CDR3, the full variable domain is EPEVTQTPSHQVTQMGQEVILRCVPISNHLYFYWYRQILGQKVEFLVSFYNNEISEKSEIFDDQFSVERPDGSNFTLKIRSTKLEDSAMYFCASSEVDTQYFGPGTRLTVL.

The gene calls are TRBV6-1 and TRBJ2-2, with D perhaps given as TRBD1 or TRBD2 (5 bases each). Trimming took off 3 bases at V and 7 bases at J, with 24 bases between the two ends. The V gene's germline CDR1 is MNHNS and CDR2 SASEGT. There are 18 residues in the CDR3. The CDR3 reads CASSDAPGTGFGIGELFF. The CDR3 DNA reads as TGTGCCAGCAGTGACGCACCCGGGACGGGATTTGGGATCGGGGAGCTGTTTTTT.

The gene calls are TRBV4-1 and TRBJ2-7; a possible D gene is TRBD1 (6 bases). The CDR3 loop spans 13 amino acids. Germline V gives CDR1 MGHRA, CDR2 YSYEKL. V dropped 0 bases and J dropped 6 bases, with 9 bases sitting between them. The CDR3 bases are TGCGCCAGCAGCCAAGATTTGGGGGCCGAGCAGTACTTC. Protein: CASSQDLGAEQYF.

This chain links TRBV5-1 with TRBJ1-2; 7 bases line up with TRBD1. The CDR3 spans 16 residues. Looked up from germline, CDR1 is SGHRS and CDR2 is YFSETQ. Trimming at V came to 1 base and at J to 8 bases, leaving 14 bases not matched to a gene. CDR3 nucleotide sequence: TGCGCCAGCAGCTTGTGGAGGGGGCGGTTATTGCAGGGCTACACCTTC. Protein sequence: CASSLWRGRLLQGYTF.

The chain has TRBV6-4 and TRBJ2-1; D is possibly TRBD1 (5 bases). The CDR3 has 14 amino acids. Germline lookup yields CDR1 MRHNA and CDR2 SNTAGT. Trimming shortened V by 7 bases and J by 8 bases, and 18 bases separated the two germline ends. The CDR3 region is CASKIGAQGHEQFF. CDR3 in DNA: TGTGCCAGCAAAATAGGGGCGCAGGGCCATGAGCAGTTCTTC.

The chain couples TRBV2 to TRBJ2-3; the D is unclear. This CDR3 is built from 11 residues. Germline CDR1 reads SNHLY; CDR2 reads FYNNEI. Trimming took 10 bases from V and 6 from J, leaving 11 bases between them. The CDR3 reads CATLRIDTQYF. The CDR3 DNA sequence: TGTGCCACCCTCCGTATCGATACGCAGTATTTT.

J is TRBJ2-5 and V is TRBV6-5; no definite D call. This CDR3 is built from 15 residues. Germline V gene data show CDR1 as MNHEY and CDR2 as SVGAGI. V was cut by 4 bases and J by 2 bases, with 14 bases left in between. CDR3 sequence (DNA): TGTGCCAGCAGTTCCCCTCAAGCCGGGCAAGAGACCCAGTACTTC. Translation gives CASSSPQAGQETQYF.

This chain connects TRBV5-6 to TRBJ2-3; the D is unclear. This CDR3 contains 13 residues. Germline loops: CDR1 SGHDT, CDR2 YYEEEE. V lost 2 bases to trimming and J lost 1 base, with 5 bases between them. The DNA of the CDR3 is TGTGCCAGCAGCTTTGGTGGCACAGATACGCAGTATTTT. Its translation: CASSFGGTDTQYF.

For the CDR3, the DNA is TGTGCCATCAGCAGAGGAACAACTCAGCCCCAGCATTTT. This encodes CAISRGTTQPQHF. The chain has TRBV10-3 and TRBJ1-5; unclear D gene. CDR1 and CDR2 (germline): ENHRY, SYGVKD. Trimming took off 6 bases at V and 6 bases at J, with 12 bases between the two ends. The CDR3 extends over 13 amino acids.

The J gene is TRBJ1-2, the V gene TRBV9; 7 bases align to TRBD1. CDR3 length: 16 amino acids. Looked up from germline, CDR1 is SGDLS and CDR2 is YYNGEE. Trimming cost V 3 bases and J 7 bases; bases outside gene matches: 15. This chain's CDR3 is CASSEDIQTGYVGYTF. CDR3 sequence (DNA): TGTGCCAGCAGCGAGGACATTCAGACAGGGTATGTTGGCTACACCTTC.

This clone is classed as large. This chain connects TRBV2 to TRBJ2-3, with 9 bases matching TRBD1. CDR1 is SNHLY, CDR2 FYNNEI, per germline. The CDR3 is made up of 13 amino acids. V trimming: 11 bases; J trimming: 1 base; junction bases outside the gene matches: 4. CDR3 loop: CAGDRAGTDTQYF. Written as DNA, the CDR3 is TGTGCCGGGGACAGGGCGGGCACAGATACGCAGTATTTT.

The J gene is TRBJ1-3, the V gene TRBV5-5; 8 bases match TRBD1. This CDR3 is built from 15 residues. Germline CDR1 reads SGHKS; CDR2 reads YYEKEE (reference sequence). V lost 4 bases, J lost 2 bases, and 5 bases stayed unmatched. This chain's CDR3 is CASSIQQGAGNTIYF. DNA for the CDR3: TGTGCCAGCAGCATCCAACAGGGGGCTGGAAACACCATATATTTT. The complete variable domain, with remaining parts taken from reference TRBV5-5 and TRBJ1-3, reads DAGVTQSPTHLIKTRGQQVTLRCSPISGHKSVSWYQQVLGQGPQFIFQYYEKEERGRGNFPDRFSARQFPNYSSELNVNALLLGDSALYLCASSIQQGAGNTIYFGEGSWLTVV.

This chain uses TRBV5-1 with TRBJ1-3; 7 nucleotides line up with TRBD1. CDR1 is SGHRS, CDR2 YFSETQ, per germline. Trimming took 7 bases from V and 2 from J; bases not matched to a gene: 6. The CDR3 sequence is 14 residues long. The CDR3 sequence: CASGHGTAGNTIYF. The CDR3 coding sequence is TGCGCCAGCGGACACGGGACAGCTGGAAACACCATATATTTT. The whole variable domain, remainder taken from reference TRBV5-1 and TRBJ1-3, is KAGVTQTPRYLIKTRGQQVTLSCSPISGHRSVSWYQQTPGQGLQFLFEYFSETQRNKGNFPGRFSGRQFSNSRSEMNVSTLELGDSALYLCASGHGTAGNTIYFGEGSWLTVV.

This clone came up a few times. CDR3 region: CAGAWGVADTQYF. The CDR3 coding sequence is TGTGCCGGAGCATGGGGGGTCGCAGATACGCAGTATTTT. This rearrangement joins TRBV7-8 to TRBJ2-3; maybe TRBD2 (6 bases). The CDR3 length is 13 residues. Germline-derived CDR1 and CDR2 are SGHVS and FQNEAQ. The ends were cut back, 11 bases at V and 4 bases at J, with 16 bases in the middle. The full variable domain, completed using reference TRBV7-8 and TRBJ2-3, is GAGVSQSPRYKVAKRGQDVALRCDPISGHVSLFWYQQALGQGPEFLTYFQNEAQLDKSGLPSDRFFAERPEGSVSTLKIQRTQQEDSAVYLCAGAWGVADTQYFGPGTRLTVL.

This chain links TRBV4-3 with TRBJ1-4; D may be TRBD1 (5 bases). This CDR3 is built from 16 residues. Germline V CDR1 and CDR2: LGHNA, YSLEER. The V and J ends lost 0 bases and 4 bases respectively, with 12 bases between them. CDR3 sequence reads: CASSQDLQEINEKLFF. In DNA, the CDR3 is TGCGCCAGCAGCCAAGACCTACAGGAAATTAATGAAAAACTGTTTTTT.

The chain couples TRBV5-1 to TRBJ1-1; tentative D call: TRBD1 (5 bases). Germline V gene sequence: CDR1 SGHRS, CDR2 YFSETQ. This CDR3 comprises 15 residues. Trimming removed 0 bases at V and 4 bases at J, with 13 bases between. CDR3 nucleotide sequence: TGCGCCAGCAGCTTGGAGGGACTGCGCCTCACTGAAGCTTTCTTT. It translates to CASSLEGLRLTEAFF.

The chain carries TRBV9 and TRBJ2-7; the match to TRBD1 covers 7 bases. The CDR3 has 13 amino acids. Trimming removed 7 bases from V and 7 bases from J; junction bases left unmatched: 11. Germline-derived CDR1 and CDR2 are SGDLS and YYNGEE. The CDR3 DNA follows: TGTGCCAGCGCCACTGAGGGGGCGCGGGAGCAGTACGTC. This gives the protein CASATEGAREQYV.